Below, one TCR beta chain is given with its context. The entry originates in a study of cytotoxic CD8 clonotypes in ibrutinib-treated CLL. The repertoire was sequenced with immunoSEQ multiplex PCR; TCRdb's copy has only in-frame clones and lacks some. The sample holds about 86,000 clones; about 82% are singletons and the top ten take around 5%. This CDR3 has 18 residues. J gave up 10 bases and V 0 bases, and 11 bases lay outside the gene matches. Germline assignment: CDR1 SGHVS and CDR2 FQNEAQ. The TCR originated in a human donor with chronic lymphocytic leukemia. V gene TRBV7-8 combines with J gene TRBJ2-1; 14 nucleotides match TRBD2. Specimen: PBMCs, collected before ibrutinib treatment. This CDR3 reads CASSLALPTSGRAREQFF. DNA of the CDR3: TGTGCCAGCAGCTTAGCCCTCCCGACTAGCGGGAGGGCACGGGAGCAGTTCTTC.